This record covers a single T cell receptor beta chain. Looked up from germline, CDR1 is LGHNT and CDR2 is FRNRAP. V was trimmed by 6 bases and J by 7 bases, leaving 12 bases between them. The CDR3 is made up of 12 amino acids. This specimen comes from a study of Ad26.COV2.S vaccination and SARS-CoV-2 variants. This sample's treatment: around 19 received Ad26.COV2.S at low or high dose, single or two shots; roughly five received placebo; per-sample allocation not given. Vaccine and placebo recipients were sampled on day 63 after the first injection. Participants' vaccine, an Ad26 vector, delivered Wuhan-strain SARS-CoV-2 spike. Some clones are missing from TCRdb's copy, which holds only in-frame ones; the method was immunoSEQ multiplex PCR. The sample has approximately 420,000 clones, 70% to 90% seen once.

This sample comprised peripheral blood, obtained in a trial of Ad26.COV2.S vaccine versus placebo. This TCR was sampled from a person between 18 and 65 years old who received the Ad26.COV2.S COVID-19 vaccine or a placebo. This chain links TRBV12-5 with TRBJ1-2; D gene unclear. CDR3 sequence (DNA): TGTGCTAGTGGCCTCATCTTCGGTGGCTACACCTTC. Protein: CASGLIFGGYTF.